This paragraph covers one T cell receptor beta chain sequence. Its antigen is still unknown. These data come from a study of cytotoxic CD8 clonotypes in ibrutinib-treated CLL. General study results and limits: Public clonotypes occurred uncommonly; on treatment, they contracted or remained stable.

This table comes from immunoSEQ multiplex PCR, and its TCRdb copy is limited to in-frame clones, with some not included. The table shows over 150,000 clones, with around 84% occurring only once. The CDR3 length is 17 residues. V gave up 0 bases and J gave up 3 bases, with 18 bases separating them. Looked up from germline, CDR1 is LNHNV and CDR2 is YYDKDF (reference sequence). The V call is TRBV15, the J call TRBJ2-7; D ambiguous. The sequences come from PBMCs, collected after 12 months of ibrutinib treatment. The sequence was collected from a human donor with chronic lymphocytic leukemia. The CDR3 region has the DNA TGTGCCACCAGCAGAGATCTCATGAGCTTCTTTGGCTACGAGCAGTACTTC. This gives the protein CATSRDLMSFFGYEQYF. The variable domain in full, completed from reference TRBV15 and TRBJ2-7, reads DAMVIQNPRYQVTQFGKPVTLSCSQTLNHNVMYWYQQKSSQAPKLLFHYYDKDFNNEADTPDNFQSRRPNTSFCFLDIRSPGLGDTAMYLCATSRDLMSFFGYEQYFGPGTRLTVT.